This T cell receptor beta chain originates from a study of blood T cell repertoires in COVID-19 (dated by TCRdb to about 2020). In the study overall: Samples covering the acute and convalescent phases of COVID-19 were provided by collaborators in the United States, Italy and Spain. Samples came from the ongoing ImmuneRACE study (first 160 participants) plus 1,254 subjects from 6 global collaborators. The sample metadata nearly always contained a de-identified subject ID, COVID-19 status, age in years and sex. Where available, HLA class I and class II types were taken from metadata supplied by the sample provider and were not determined by assay-based typing. The material from the prospective study consisted of cDNA or gDNA derived from T cells, B-cell-depleted T cells, or PBMCs. A freely available public database, intended as a resource for researchers studying the immune response to SARS-CoV-2, is where the repertoires were released. Deeply sampled blood TCRbeta repertoires from subjects exposed to, actively infected with, or recovered from COVID-19 were included in the dataset.

In regard to this clone: What antigen it recognizes has not been identified. One base away there is no much larger clone; base qualities are not given.

TCRbeta CDR3 regions were amplified from genomic DNA using the immunoSEQ Assay, a bias-controlled multiplex PCR. The study's own analysis went as follows. The number of nucleated cells in each sample was estimated from the amplification of reference gene primers within the assay. To quantify the absolute abundance of each unique TCRbeta CDR3 rearrangement, sequence reads were collapsed and filtered. For each sample, productive Simpson clonality was calculated as the square root of Simpson's diversity index across productive rearrangements. The table was pulled from immuneACCESS by TCRdb, which kept in-frame rearrangements only. Such tables lose some clones; where checked, under half of the loss comes from unresolved V genes, and the rest has no known cause. V and J calls and clone size are as listed in that table; D and trimming were resolved from the DNA. A total of 200,000 to 300,000 clones appear in this sample, approximately 86% of them only once. Roughly 9.8% of the sample belongs to the ten largest clones.

There are 10 amino acids in the CDR3, from cysteine to phenylalanine inclusive. CDR3 DNA only is kept here, 30 bases in frame from base 1. CDR1 SQVTM and CDR2 ANQGSEA are derived from the germline V gene. At the junction V is shortened by 6 bases and J by 1 base, with 4 bases in between. Overall study outcomes, separate from this receptor: The quantity of clinical and demographic metadata differed by source and by participant and was supplied without curation.

Samples from volunteer blood donors who had recovered from COVID-19 were contributed by a second Seattle source. Each collaborating institution followed its own protocols to collect whole blood in K2EDTA tubes. For TCRbeta analysis, collaborators shipped samples in one of three forms: frozen whole blood, isolated PBMCs, or DNA extracted from either of those sample types. Sequencing was done on a sample of peripheral blood. This receptor chain uses TRBV29-1 and TRBJ2-7, with the D gene call left open. This sequence originates from a man aged 40-49 years who had recovered from COVID-19. The CDR3 reads as follows: CSVTSYEQYF. The DNA sequence reads TGCAGCGTCACATCCTACGAGCAGTACTTC.